Below are 23 T cell receptor beta chains sequenced from a single sample in a study of blood T cell repertoires in COVID-19. Assay used: immunoSEQ multiplex PCR; TCRdb lists only in-frame clones, some missing. This sample carries 250,000 to 400,000 clones, more than 90% of them seen once, and the ten largest clones take 2.6%. The sequenced material came from PBMCs or T cells enriched from blood (not recorded which). The receptors derive from a man in his sixties who had recovered from COVID-19.

Concerning this clone itself: The DNA is left out, because the CDR3 cannot be placed on it with certainty; the CDR3 is given as TCRdb lists it. The chain has TRBV19 and TRBJ1-2; TRBD1 is taken as the D call from the table, unchecked against the DNA. In germline, CDR1 is LNHDA, CDR2 SQIVND (reference sequence). Including both end residues, the CDR3 is 16 amino acids long. CDR3 amino acids: CASSIRSGQGLYGYTF.

The J gene is TRBJ2-1, the V gene TRBV5-1; D is possibly TRBD1 (6 bases). The CDR3 sequence is 15 residues long. V was trimmed by 4 bases and J by 4 bases, leaving 15 bases between them. The germline V gene encodes CDR1 SGHRS and CDR2 YFSETQ. The CDR3 reads CASSDGTTQYNEQFF. For the CDR3, the DNA is TGCGCCAGCAGCGATGGGACAACTCAATACAATGAGCAGTTCTTC.

This clone occurred once. The chain uses TRBV7-8 and TRBJ2-2, with 13 nucleotides matching TRBD2. From germline, CDR1 is SGHVS and CDR2 FQNEAQ. The CDR3 runs 18 residues. V gave up 4 bases and J gave up 10 bases; unmatched junction bases: 15. In DNA, the CDR3 is TGTGCCAGCAGCTACCAACCGGGACTAGCGGGGCGGGGGGTGGAGCTGTTTTTT. Its protein is CASSYQPGLAGRGVELFF.

This clone was detected only once. The rearrangement uses TRBV30 and TRBJ1-1, with 8 bases that match TRBD1. The CDR3 covers 14 residues. Germline V CDR1 and CDR2: GTSNPN, SVGIG (reference sequence). V dropped 0 bases and J dropped 1; count of bases not matched to a gene: 1. This CDR3 is CAWSVGQANTEAFF. Written as DNA, the CDR3 is TGTGCCTGGAGTGTGGGACAGGCGAACACTGAAGCTTTCTTT.

The chain joins TRBV6-5 to TRBJ2-3, with no clear D. V was pared by 8 bases and J by 2 bases, with 8 bases between. The germline gives CDR1 MNHEY, CDR2 SVGAGI. The length of the CDR3 is 12 residues. DNA for the CDR3: TGTGCCAGCGCGGCGCCCACAGATACGCAGTATTTT. Amino acid sequence: CASAAPTDTQYF.

This clone came up once. The rearrangement uses TRBV7-9 and TRBJ1-1; 7 bases line up with TRBD1. The trim removed 8 bases at V and 8 bases at J, leaving 8 bases unmatched. This CDR3 region has 12 residues. CDR1 and CDR2 from the germline V gene are SEHNR and FQNEAQ (reference sequence). The CDR3 coding sequence is TGTGCCAGCGCTCCCCAGGACAGGGAAGCTTTCTTT. Residues: CASAPQDREAFF.

This chain joins TRBV20-1 and TRBJ2-7, with D possibly matching TRBD2 (5 bases). The CDR3 consists of 14 residues. The V and J ends lost 3 bases and 2 bases respectively, with 14 bases between them. Germline V gives CDR1 DFQATT, CDR2 SNEGSKA (reference sequence). Here the CDR3 DNA reads TGCAGTGCTAGTGTACGAGGGCCTACCTACGAGCAGTACTTC. As protein: CSASVRGPTYEQYF.

The chain recombines TRBV30 with TRBJ1-5; no clear D gene. CDR1 is GTSNPN, CDR2 SVGIG, per germline (reference sequence). This CDR3 spans 14 amino acids. V lost 3 bases and J lost 0, with 9 bases in between. DNA of the CDR3: TGTGCCTGGAGCCGGGGATATAGCAATCAGCCCCAGCATTTT. It encodes CAWSRGYSNQPQHF.

V gene TRBV10-3 combines with J gene TRBJ2-5, with D tentatively TRBD2 (7 bases). The CDR3 has 15 residues. Germline values: CDR1 ENHRY, CDR2 SYGVKD. V lost 6 bases and J 0 bases, leaving 14 bases between the germline ends. The CDR3 coding sequence is TGTGCCATCAGACGGGGGGACACGTACCAAGAGACCCAGTACTTC. It specifies CAIRRGDTYQETQYF.

The chain is built from TRBV5-5 and TRBJ2-2, with unresolved D. The V end was cut by 2 bases, the J end by 6 bases, with 8 bases between. The CDR3 covers 13 residues. Germline CDR1 and CDR2: SGHKS and YYEKEE (reference sequence). The CDR3 DNA follows: TGTGCCAGCAGCTTCTCGGTCCCCGGGGAGCTGTTTTTT. Protein: CASSFSVPGELFF.

V gene TRBV6-2 or TRBV6-3 combines with J gene TRBJ2-7; possible D gene TRBD1, 6 bases. The germline gives CDR1 MNHEY, CDR2 SVGEGT. The CDR3 covers 15 residues. Deletions cut 5 bases from V and 0 bases from J, with 14 bases between. The DNA of the CDR3 is TGTGCCAGCAGTCCACAGGGCCGACTCTCCTACGAGCAGTACTTC. This codes for CASSPQGRLSYEQYF.

The J gene is TRBJ1-2, the V gene TRBV5-5; TRBD1 is a possible D gene (5 bases). The CDR3 spans 14 residues. The V end lost 4 bases, the J end lost 1 base, and 11 bases lay between the germline ends. In germline, CDR1 is SGHKS, CDR2 YYEKEE (reference sequence). The CDR3 is CASSPTGGNYGYTF. The DNA for the CDR3 is TGTGCCAGCAGCCCGACGGGGGGTAACTATGGCTACACCTTC.

The rearrangement links TRBV3-1 (or the pseudogene TRBV3-2) to TRBJ1-1; D may be TRBD1 (6 bases). There are 12 residues in the CDR3. Germline-derived CDR1 and CDR2 are LGHDT and YNNKEL (reference sequence). Trimming left V 4 bases short and J 11 bases short, with 14 bases between. CDR3: CASSRGGPGAFF. CDR3 DNA sequence: TGTGCCAGCAGCCGGGGGGGGCCGGGGGCTTTCTTT.

V usage is TRBV4-1 and J usage is TRBJ2-5; 7 bases line up with TRBD2. The CDR3 has 13 residues. Germline CDR1 is MGHRA and CDR2 is YSYEKL. Germline trimming cut 5 bases from V and 5 bases from J; bases unmatched to any gene: 5. CDR3 sequence: CASSDRDYETQYF. The DNA of the CDR3 is TGCGCCAGCAGCGACCGGGACTATGAGACCCAGTACTTC.

The chain carries TRBV11-1 and TRBJ2-7, with 9 bases matching TRBD1. CDR1 SGHAT and CDR2 FQDESV come from the germline V gene (reference sequence). There are 16 residues in the CDR3. Losses at the gene ends were 5 bases for V and 3 bases for J; bases not matched to a gene: 11. CDR3 protein: CASSPTPGTGIYEQYF. The DNA for the CDR3 is TGTGCCAGCAGCCCCACTCCCGGGACAGGGATCTACGAGCAGTACTTC.

This chain connects TRBV28 to TRBJ2-3; no reliable D call. Trimming stripped 5 bases from V and 3 bases from J, with 6 bases between. The length of the CDR3 is 12 residues. The V gene's germline CDR1 is MDHEN and CDR2 SYDVKM. The CDR3 loop is CASSKQTDTQYF. DNA for the CDR3: TGTGCCAGCAGTAAACAGACAGATACGCAGTATTTT.

Only a few counts were recorded for this clone. The genes are TRBV5-5 and TRBJ1-4; D possibly corresponds to TRBD1 (6 bases). The CDR3 has 14 residues. V was shortened by 0 bases and J by 5 bases, with 8 bases between the two germline ends. Germline CDR1 and CDR2: SGHKS and YYEKEE (reference sequence). CDR3 residues: CASSLATGNEKLFF. For the CDR3, the DNA is TGTGCCAGCAGCTTGGCCACAGGGAATGAAAAACTGTTTTTT.

The chain is built from TRBV24-1 and TRBJ2-1, with D hard to call. The germline gives CDR1 KGHDR, CDR2 SFDVKD. The V end lost 7 bases, the J end lost 0 bases, and 3 bases lay between the germline ends. The CDR3 contains 12 residues. The CDR3 region is CATSNSYNEQFF. The CDR3 nucleotides are TGTGCCACCAGCAACTCCTACAATGAGCAGTTCTTC.

This rearrangement joins TRBV10-1 to TRBJ1-5, with 9 bases matching TRBD1. The CDR3 spans 17 residues. Germline-derived CDR1 and CDR2 are WNHNN and SYGVQD (reference sequence). J was trimmed by 5 bases and V by 8 bases; bases with no gene match: 16. The chain's CDR3 is CASEGTGKGGLYQPQHF. For the CDR3, the DNA is TGCGCCAGCGAAGGGACAGGGAAAGGGGGGTTATATCAGCCCCAGCATTTT.

The CDR3 loop reads CASSQSSGRGSTDTQYF. CDR3 DNA sequence: TGCGCCAGCAGCCAGTCTAGCGGGAGGGGTAGCACAGATACGCAGTATTTT. The J gene is TRBJ2-3, the V gene TRBV4-1; 12 nucleotides match TRBD2. The germline CDR1 and CDR2 sequences are MGHRA and YSYEKL. The CDR3 has 17 amino acids. V was pared by 3 bases and J by 0 bases, with 4 bases of the junction left unmatched.

J is TRBJ2-7 and V is TRBV5-5; no clear D gene. Trimming took off 6 bases at V and 0 bases at J, with 10 bases between the two ends. The CDR3 sequence is 13 residues long. Germline CDR1 SGHKS, CDR2 YYEKEE (reference sequence). The CDR3 spells CASTRRSSYEQYF. The CDR3 DNA is TGTGCCAGCACACGTAGGAGCTCCTACGAGCAGTACTTC.

In this sample, this clone turned up once. The chain recombines TRBV9 with TRBJ2-7; D might be TRBD1 (7 bases). CDR1 is SGDLS and CDR2 is YYNGEE in the germline V gene. V lost 3 bases to trimming and J lost 5 bases, with 18 bases between them. The CDR3 is 15 residues long. The CDR3 is CASSAGGTATHEQYF. CDR3 DNA: TGTGCCAGCAGCGCCGGCGGGACAGCGACCCACGAGCAGTACTTC.

This chain uses TRBV4-1 with TRBJ1-3; 8 bases are shared with TRBD1. V shed 1 base and J 2 bases; nucleotides not matched to a gene: 1. This CDR3 has 15 amino acids. Germline loops: CDR1 MGHRA, CDR2 YSYEKL. The CDR3 sequence: CASSQVQGAGNTIYF. Here the CDR3 DNA reads TGCGCCAGCAGCCAAGTACAGGGGGCTGGAAACACCATATATTTT.